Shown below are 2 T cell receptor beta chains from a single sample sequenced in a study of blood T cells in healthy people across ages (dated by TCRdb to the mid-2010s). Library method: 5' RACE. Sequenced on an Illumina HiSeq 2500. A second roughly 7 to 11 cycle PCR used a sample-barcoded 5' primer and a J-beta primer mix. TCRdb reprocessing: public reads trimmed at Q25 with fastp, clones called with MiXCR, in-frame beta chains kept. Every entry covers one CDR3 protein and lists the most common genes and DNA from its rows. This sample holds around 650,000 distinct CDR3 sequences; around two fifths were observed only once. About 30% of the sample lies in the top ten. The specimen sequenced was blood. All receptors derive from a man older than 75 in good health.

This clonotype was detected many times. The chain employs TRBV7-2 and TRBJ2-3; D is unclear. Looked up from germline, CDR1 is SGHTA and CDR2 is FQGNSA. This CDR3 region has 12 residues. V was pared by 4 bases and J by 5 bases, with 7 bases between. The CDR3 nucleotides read TGTGCCAGCAGCTCGAGTCGAGATACGCAGTATTTT. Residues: CASSSSRDTQYF.

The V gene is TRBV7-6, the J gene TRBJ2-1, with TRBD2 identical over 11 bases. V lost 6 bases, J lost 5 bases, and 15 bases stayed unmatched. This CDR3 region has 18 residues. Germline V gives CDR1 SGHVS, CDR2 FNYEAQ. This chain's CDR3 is CASSPTSGGRRLHNEQFF. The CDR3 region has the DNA TGTGCCAGCAGTCCTACTAGCGGGGGTCGTCGGCTTCACAATGAGCAGTTCTTC.